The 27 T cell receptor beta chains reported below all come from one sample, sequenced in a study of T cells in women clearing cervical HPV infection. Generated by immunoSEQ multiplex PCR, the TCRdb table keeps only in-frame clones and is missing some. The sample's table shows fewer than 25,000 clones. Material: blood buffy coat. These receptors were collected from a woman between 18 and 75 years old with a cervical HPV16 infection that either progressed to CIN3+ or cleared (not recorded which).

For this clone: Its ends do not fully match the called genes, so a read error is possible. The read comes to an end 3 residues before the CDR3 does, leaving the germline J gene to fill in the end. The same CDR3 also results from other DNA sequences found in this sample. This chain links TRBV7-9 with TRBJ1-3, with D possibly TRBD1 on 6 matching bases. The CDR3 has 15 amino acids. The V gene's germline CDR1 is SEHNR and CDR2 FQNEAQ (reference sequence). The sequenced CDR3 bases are TGTGCCAGCACGCCAACAGGGCTTTCTGGAAACACA. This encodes CASTPTGLSGNT. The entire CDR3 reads CASTPTGLSGNTIYF.

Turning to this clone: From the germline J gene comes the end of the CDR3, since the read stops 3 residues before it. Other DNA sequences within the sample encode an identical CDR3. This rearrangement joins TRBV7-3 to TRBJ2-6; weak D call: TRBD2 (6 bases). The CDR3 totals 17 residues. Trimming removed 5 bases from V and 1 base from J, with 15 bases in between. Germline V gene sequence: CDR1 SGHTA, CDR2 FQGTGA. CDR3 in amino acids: CASSLLGRGSGANVLTF. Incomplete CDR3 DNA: TGTGCCAGCAGCCTCCTAGGGCGGGGATCTGGGGCCAACGTC.

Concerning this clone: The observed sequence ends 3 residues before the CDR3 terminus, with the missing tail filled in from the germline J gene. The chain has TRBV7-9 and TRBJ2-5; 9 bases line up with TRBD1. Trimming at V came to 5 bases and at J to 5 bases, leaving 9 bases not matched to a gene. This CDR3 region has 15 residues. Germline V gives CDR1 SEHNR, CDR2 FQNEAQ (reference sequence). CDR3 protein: CASSRDGDRVETQYF. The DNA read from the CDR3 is TGTGCCAGCAGCCGGGACGGGGACAGGGTTGAGACC.

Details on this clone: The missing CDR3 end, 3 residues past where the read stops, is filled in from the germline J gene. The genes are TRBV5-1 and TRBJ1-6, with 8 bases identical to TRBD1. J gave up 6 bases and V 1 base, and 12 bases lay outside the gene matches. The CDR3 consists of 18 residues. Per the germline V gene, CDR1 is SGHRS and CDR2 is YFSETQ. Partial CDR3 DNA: TGCGCCAGCAGCTTGATGGCTGTGGGTGGACAGGGTAATTCACCC. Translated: CASSLMAVGGQGNSP. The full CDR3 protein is CASSLMAVGGQGNSPLHF.

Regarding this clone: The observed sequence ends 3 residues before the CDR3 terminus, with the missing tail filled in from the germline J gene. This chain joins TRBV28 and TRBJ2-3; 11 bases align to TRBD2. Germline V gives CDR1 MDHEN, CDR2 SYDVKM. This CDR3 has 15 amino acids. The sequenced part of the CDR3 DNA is TGTGCCAGCAGTATAGCGGGAGGGCCCTTATCCACG. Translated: CASSIAGGPLST. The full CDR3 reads CASSIAGGPLSTQYF.

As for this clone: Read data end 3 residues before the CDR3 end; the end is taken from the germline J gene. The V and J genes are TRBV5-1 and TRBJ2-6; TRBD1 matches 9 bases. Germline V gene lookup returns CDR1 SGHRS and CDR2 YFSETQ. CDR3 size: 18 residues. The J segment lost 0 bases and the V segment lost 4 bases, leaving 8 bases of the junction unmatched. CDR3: CASSVATDRGSGANVLTF. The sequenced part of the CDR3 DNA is TGCGCCAGCAGCGTGGCAACGGACAGGGGCTCTGGGGCCAACGTC.

The CDR3 DNA, read in part, is TGTGCCAGCAGCTCAAACGCCGGGGACTTTGAGGGT. It codes for CASSSNAGDFEG. The full CDR3 protein reads CASSSNAGDFEGQYF. The V call is TRBV7-3, the J call TRBJ2-4; weak D call: TRBD2 (6 bases). The read gets to within 3 residues of the CDR3 end, and the germline J gene fills in the rest. The CDR3 has 15 residues. Germline V gives CDR1 SGHTA, CDR2 FQGTGA.

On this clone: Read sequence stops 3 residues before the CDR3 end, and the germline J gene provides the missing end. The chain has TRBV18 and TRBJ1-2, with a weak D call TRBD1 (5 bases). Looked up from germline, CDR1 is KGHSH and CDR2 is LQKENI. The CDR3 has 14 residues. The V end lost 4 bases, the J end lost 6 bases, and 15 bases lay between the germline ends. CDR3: CASSRTQGADGYTF. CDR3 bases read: TGTGCCAGCTCACGTACCCAAGGGGCGGATGGC.

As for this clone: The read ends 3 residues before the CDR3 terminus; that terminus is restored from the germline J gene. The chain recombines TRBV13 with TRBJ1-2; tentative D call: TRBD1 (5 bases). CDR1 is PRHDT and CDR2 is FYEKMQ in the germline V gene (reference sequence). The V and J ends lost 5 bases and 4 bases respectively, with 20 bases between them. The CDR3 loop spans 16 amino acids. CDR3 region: CASSRTAYEGSYGYTF. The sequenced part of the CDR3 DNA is TGTGCCAGCAGCCGAACCGCTTATGAGGGGAGCTATGGC.

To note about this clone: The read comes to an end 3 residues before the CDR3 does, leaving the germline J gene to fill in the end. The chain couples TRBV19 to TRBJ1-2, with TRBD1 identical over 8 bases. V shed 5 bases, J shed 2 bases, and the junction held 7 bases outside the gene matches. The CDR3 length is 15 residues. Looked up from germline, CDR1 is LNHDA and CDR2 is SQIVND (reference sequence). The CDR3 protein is CASSVDREQNYGYTF. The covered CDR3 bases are TGTGCCAGTAGTGTGGACAGGGAGCAGAACTATGGC.

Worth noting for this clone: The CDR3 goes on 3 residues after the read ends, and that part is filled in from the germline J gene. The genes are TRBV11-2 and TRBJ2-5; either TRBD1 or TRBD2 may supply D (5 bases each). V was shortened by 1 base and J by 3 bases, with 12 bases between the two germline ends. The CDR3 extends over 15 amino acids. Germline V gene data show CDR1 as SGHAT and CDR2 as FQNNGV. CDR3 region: CASSLGGVEEETQYF. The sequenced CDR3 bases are TGTGCCAGCAGCTTAGGAGGGGTCGAAGAAGAGACC.

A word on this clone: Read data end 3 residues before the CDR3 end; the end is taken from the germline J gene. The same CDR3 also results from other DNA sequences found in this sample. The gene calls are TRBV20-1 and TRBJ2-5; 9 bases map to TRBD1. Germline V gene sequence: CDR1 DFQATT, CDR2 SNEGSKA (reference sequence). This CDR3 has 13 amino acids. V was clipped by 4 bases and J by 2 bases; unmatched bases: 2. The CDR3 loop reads CSATGTGQETQYF. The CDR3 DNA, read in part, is TGCAGTGCTACCGGGACAGGGCAAGAGACC.

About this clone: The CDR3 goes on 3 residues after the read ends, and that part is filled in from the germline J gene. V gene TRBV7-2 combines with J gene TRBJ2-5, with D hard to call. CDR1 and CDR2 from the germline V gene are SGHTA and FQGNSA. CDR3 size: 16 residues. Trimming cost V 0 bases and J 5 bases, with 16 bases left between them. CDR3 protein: CASSLARLGIGETQYF. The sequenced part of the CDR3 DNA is TGTGCCAGCAGCTTAGCCCGACTCGGAATCGGGGAGACC.

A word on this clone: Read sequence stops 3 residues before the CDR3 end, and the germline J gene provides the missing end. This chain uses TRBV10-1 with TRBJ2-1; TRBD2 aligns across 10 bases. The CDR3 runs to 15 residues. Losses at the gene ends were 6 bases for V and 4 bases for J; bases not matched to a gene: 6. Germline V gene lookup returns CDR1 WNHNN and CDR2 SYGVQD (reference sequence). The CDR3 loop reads CASSVLAGLYNEQFF. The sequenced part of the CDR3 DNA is TGCGCCAGCAGCGTACTAGCGGGGCTATACAATGAG.

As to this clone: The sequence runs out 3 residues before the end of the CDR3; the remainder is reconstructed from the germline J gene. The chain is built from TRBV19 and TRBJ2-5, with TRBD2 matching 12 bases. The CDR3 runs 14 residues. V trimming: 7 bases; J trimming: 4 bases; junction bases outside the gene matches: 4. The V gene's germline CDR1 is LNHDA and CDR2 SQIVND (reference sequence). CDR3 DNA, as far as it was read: TGTGCCAGTAAGGGACTAGCGGGTAGAGAGACC. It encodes CASKGLAGRET. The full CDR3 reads CASKGLAGRETQYF.

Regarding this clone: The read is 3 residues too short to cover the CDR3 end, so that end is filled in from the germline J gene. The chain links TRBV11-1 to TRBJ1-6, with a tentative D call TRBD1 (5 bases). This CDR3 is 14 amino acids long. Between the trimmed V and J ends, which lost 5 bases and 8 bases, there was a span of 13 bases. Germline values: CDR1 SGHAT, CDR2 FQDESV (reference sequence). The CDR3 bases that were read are TGTGCCAGCAGCCCAGGGCGGGGGGATTCACCC. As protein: CASSPGRGDSP. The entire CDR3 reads CASSPGRGDSPLHF.

Partial CDR3 DNA: TGTGCCAGTAGTACACCGACTAGCGGGAGGGCCTACGAC. It specifies CASSTPTSGRAYD. The full CDR3 reads CASSTPTSGRAYDYTF. The J gene is TRBJ1-2, the V gene TRBV19, with D hard to call. The CDR3 end is not reached by the read, which stops 3 residues before it; the germline J gene fills it in. The CDR3 is made up of 16 amino acids. The V gene's germline CDR1 is LNHDA and CDR2 SQIVND (reference sequence).

The CDR3 DNA, read in part, is TGTGCCAGTAGTATGGGACAGGGGGCTTTCTACGAG. Translating it yields CASSMGQGAFYE. The entire CDR3 protein is CASSMGQGAFYEQYF. The V gene is TRBV19, the J gene TRBJ2-7, with TRBD1 identical over 12 bases. The CDR3 is cut off 3 residues early in the read; its end comes from the germline J gene. The CDR3 extends over 15 amino acids. The junction had 3 bases not matched to a gene; V was cut back by 3 bases and J by 3 bases. Germline values: CDR1 LNHDA, CDR2 SQIVND (reference sequence).

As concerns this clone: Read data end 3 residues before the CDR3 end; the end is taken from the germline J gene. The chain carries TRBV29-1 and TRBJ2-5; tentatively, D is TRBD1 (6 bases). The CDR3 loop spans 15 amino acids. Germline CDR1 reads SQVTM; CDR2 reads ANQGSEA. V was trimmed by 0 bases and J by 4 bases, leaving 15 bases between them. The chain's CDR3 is CSVEEGQGFRETQYF. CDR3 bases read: TGCAGCGTTGAAGAAGGGCAGGGGTTTAGAGAGACC.

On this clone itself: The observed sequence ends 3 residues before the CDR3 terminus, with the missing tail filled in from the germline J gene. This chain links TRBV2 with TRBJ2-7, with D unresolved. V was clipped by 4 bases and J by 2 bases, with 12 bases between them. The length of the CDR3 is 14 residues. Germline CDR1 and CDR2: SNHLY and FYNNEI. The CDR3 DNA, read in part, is TGTGCCAGCAGTGGTTTGACTGGAGCCTACGAG. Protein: CASSGLTGAYE. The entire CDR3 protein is CASSGLTGAYEQYF.

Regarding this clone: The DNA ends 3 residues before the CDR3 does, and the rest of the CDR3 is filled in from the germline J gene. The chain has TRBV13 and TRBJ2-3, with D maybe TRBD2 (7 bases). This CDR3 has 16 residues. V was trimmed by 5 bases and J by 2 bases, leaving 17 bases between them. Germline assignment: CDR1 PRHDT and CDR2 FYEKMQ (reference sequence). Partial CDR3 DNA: TGTGCCAGCAGCGGAGGGGGGGGCCGGGTCACAGATACG. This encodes CASSGGGGRVTDT. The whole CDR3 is CASSGGGGRVTDTQYF.

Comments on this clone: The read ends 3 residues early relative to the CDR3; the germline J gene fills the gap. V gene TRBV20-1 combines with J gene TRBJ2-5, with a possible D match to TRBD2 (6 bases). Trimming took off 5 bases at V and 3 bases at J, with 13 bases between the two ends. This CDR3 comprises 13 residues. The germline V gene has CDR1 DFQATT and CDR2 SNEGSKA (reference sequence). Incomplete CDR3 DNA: TGCAGTGCTTGCCCAGCGGGCAAAGAGACC. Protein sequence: CSACPAGKET. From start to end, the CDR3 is CSACPAGKETQYF.

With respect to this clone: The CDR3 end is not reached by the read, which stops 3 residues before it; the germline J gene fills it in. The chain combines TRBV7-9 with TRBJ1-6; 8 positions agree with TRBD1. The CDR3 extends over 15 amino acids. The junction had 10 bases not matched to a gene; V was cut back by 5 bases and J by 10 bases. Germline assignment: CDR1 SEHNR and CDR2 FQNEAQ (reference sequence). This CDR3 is CASSRWTGSSSPLHF. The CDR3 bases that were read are TGTGCCAGCAGCCGATGGACAGGGTCGAGCTCACCC.

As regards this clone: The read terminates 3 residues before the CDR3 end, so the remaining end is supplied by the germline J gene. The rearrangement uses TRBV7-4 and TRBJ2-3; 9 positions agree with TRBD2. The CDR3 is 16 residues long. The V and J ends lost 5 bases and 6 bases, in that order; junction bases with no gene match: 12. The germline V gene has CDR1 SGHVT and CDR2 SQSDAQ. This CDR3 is CASSPRPSGEYDTQYF. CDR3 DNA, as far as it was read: TGTGCCAGCAGCCCCAGGCCTAGCGGGGAATACGATACG.

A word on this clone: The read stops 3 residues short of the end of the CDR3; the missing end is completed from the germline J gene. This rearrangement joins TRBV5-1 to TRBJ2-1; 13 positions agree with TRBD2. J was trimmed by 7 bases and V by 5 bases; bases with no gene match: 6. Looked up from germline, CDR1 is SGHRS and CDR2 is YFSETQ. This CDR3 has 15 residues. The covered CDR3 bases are TGCGCCAGCAGGACTAGCGGGGGGCGGGGGAATGAG. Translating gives CASRTSGGRGNE. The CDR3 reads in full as CASRTSGGRGNEQFF.

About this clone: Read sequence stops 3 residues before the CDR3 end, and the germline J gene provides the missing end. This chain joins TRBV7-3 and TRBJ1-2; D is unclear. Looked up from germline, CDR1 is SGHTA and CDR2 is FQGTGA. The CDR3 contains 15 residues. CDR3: CASSLDSGSGYDYTF. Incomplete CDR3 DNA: TGTGCCAGCAGCTTAGATTCGGGGAGTGGCTACGAC.

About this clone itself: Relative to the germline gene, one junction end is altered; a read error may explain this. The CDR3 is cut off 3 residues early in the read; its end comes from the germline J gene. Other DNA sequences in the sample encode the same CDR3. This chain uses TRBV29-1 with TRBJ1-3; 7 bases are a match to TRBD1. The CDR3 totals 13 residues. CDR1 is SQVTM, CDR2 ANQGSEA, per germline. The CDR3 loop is CSAAQGGGNTIYF. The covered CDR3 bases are TGCAGCGCCGCCCAGGGGGGAGGAAACACA.